This T cell receptor beta chain was sequenced in a study of cytomegalovirus exposure and HLA in healthy donors. Findings and limits, study-wide: In a later analysis, HLA-C alleles had the fewest associated TCRs, DRB1 alleles the most.

Trimming took 5 bases from V and 4 from J, leaving 9 bases between them. The germline V gene has CDR1 SGHNT and CDR2 YYREEE (reference sequence). The CDR3 is 12 amino acids. The PCR ran on 60 Vbeta and 13 Jbeta primers. Using immunoSEQ multiplex PCR, the repertoire was profiled, and TCRdb retains in-frame clones only, with some absent. Among about 180,000 clones listed, roughly 85% were seen once. With respect to this clone: Its antigen is currently unknown.

Sequenced sample: PBMCs. The chain combines TRBV5-4 with TRBJ1-1; D might be TRBD1 (5 bases). The TCR was taken from a woman aged 35 to 49 in good health and CMV-seronegative. CDR3 region: CASSQQGTEAFF. The CDR3, as DNA: TGTGCCAGCAGTCAGCAGGGCACTGAAGCTTTCTTT.